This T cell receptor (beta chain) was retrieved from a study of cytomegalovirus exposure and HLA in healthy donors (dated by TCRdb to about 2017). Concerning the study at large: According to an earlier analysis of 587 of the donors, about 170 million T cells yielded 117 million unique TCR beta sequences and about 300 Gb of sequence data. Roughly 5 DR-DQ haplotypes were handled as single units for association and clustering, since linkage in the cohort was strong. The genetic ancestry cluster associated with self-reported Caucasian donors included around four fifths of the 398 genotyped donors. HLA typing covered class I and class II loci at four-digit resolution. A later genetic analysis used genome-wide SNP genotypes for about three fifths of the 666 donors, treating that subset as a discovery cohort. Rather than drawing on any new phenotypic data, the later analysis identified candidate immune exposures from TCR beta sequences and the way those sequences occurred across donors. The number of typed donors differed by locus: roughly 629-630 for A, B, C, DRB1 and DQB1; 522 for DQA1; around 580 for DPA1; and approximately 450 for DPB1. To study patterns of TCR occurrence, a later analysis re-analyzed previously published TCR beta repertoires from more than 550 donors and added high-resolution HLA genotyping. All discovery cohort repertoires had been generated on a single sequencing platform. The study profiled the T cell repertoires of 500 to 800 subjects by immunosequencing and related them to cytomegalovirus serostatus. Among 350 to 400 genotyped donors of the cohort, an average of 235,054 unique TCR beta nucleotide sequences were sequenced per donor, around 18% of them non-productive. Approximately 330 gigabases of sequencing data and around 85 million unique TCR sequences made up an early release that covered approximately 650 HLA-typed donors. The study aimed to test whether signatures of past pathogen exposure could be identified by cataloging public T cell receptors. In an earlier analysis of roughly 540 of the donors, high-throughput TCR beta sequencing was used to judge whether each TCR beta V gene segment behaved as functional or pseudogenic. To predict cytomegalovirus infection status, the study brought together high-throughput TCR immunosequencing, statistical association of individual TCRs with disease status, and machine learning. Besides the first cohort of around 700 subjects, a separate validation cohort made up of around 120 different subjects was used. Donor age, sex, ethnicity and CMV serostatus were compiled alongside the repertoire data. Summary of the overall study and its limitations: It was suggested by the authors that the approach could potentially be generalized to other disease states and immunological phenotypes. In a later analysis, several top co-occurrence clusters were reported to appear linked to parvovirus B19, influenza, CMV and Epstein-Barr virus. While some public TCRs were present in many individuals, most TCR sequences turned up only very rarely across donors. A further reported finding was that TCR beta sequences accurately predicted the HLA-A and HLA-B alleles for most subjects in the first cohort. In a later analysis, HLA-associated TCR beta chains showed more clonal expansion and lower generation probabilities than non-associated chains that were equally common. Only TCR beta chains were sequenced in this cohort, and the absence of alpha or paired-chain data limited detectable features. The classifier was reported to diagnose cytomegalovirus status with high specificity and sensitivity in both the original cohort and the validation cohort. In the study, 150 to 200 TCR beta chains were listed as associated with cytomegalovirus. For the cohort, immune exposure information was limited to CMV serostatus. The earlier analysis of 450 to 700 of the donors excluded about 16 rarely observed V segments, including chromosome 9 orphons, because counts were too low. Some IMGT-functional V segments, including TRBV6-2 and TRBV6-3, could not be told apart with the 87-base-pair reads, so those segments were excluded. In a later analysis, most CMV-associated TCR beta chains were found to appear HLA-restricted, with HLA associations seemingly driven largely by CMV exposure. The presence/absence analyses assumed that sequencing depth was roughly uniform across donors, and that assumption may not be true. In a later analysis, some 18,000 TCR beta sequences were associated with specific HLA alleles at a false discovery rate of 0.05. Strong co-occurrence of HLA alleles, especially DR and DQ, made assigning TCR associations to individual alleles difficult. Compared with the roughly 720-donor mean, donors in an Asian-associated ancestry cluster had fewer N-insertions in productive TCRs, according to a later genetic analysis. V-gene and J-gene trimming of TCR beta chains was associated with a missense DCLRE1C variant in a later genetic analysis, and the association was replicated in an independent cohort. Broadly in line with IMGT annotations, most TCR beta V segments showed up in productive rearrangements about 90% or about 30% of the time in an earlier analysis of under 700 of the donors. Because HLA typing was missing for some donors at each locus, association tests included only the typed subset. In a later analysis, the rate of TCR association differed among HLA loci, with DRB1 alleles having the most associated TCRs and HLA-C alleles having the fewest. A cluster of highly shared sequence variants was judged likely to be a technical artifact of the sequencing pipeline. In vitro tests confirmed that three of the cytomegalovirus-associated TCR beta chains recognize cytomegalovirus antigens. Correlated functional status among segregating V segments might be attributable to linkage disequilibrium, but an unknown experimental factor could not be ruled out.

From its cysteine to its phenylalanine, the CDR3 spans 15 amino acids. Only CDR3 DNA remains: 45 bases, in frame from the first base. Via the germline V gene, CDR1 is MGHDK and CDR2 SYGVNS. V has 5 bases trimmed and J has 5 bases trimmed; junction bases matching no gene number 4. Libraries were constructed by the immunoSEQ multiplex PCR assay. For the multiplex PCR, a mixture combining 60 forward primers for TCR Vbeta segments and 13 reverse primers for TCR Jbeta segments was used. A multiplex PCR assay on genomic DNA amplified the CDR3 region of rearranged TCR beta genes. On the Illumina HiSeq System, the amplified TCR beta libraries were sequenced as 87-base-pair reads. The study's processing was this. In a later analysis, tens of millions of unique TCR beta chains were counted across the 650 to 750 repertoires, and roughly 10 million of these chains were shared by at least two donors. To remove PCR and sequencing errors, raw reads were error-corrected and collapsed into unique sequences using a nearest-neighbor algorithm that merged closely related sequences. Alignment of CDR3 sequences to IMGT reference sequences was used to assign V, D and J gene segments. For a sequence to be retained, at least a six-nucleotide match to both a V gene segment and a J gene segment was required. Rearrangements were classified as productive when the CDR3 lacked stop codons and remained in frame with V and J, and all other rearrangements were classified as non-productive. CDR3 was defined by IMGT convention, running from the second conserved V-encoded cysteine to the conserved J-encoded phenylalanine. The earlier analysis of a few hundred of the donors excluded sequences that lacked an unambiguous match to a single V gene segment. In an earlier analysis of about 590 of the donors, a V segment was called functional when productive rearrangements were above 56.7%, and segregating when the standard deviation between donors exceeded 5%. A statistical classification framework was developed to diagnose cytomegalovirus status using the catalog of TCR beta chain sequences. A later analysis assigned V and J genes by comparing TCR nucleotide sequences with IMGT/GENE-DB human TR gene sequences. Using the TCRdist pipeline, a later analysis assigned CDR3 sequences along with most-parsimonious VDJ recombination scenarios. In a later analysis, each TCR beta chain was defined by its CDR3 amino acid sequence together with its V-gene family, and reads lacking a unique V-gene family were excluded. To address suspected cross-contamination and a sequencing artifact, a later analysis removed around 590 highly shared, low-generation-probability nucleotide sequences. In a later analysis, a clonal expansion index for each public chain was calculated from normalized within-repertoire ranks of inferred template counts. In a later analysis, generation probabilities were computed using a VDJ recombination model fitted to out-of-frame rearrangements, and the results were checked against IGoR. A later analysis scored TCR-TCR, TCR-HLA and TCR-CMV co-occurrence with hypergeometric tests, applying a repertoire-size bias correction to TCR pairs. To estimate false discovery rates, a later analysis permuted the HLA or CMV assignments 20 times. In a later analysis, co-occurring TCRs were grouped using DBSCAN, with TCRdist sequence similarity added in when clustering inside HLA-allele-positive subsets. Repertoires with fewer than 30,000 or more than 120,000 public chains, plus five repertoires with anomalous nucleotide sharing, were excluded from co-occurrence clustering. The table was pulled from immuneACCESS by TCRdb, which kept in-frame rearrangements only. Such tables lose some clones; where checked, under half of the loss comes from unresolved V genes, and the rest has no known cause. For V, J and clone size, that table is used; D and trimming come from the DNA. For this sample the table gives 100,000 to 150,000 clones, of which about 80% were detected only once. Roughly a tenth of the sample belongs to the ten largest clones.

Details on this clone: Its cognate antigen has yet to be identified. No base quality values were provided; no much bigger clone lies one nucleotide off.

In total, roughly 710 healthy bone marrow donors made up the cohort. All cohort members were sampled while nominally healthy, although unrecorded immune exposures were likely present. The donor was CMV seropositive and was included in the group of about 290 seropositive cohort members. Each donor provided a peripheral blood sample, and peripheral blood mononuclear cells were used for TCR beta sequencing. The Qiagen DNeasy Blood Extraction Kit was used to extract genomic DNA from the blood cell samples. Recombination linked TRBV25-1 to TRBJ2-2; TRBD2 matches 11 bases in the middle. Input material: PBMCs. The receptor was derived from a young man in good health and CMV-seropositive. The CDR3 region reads CASSLAGGLTGELFF. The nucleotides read TGTGCCAGCAGTCTAGCGGGAGGTCTAACCGGGGAGCTGTTTTTT.